This T cell receptor (beta chain) was sequenced for a study of T cell repertoires in cytomegalovirus infection. About the study: Signatures in public TCR beta sequences pointed to both CMV infection and matching HLA type. The study, taken as a whole, reports: The ex vivo response was dominated by HLA-C-restricted CMV-specific TCR beta clonotypes. The cumulative frequency of public TCR beta families distinguished individuals who carried CMV together with the relevant HLA.

MiXCR, applied by TCRdb to the reads, yields one record per CDR3 protein. The data hold 250,000 or so distinct CDR3 sequences, with around 12% observed a single time. This clonotype was observed at least ten times. The antigen remains undetermined. The sequencing sample was made of PBMCs. This sequence was found in a human donor in good health (CMV status not recorded). Some clones in this sample may be carry-over from other donors' samples.

The CDR3 DNA follows: TGTGCCATCAGAACAGGCGCCTACGAGCAGTACTTC. Protein: CAIRTGAYEQYF. The chain combines TRBV10-3 with TRBJ2-7, with TRBD1 as a possible D gene (5 bases). The CDR3 covers 12 residues. V was clipped by 6 bases and J by 2 bases, with 8 bases between them. Germline V gene data show CDR1 as ENHRY and CDR2 as SYGVKD.